This entry is about one T cell receptor beta chain. The antigen is unknown. CDR1 and CDR2 (germline): SQVTM, ANQGSEA. This CDR3 is 14 amino acids long. Trimming removed 8 bases from V and 3 bases from J; junction bases left unmatched: 8. The diagnosis was founded upon clinical symptoms, serum thyroxine, TRAb, thyroid ultrasound and orbital computed tomography. This specimen comes from a study of Graves' ophthalmopathy and Graves' hyperthyroidism. Study results and caveats: Ophthalmopathy and stable hyperthyroidism were discriminated by a 13-signature model, with about 90% sensitivity and about 82% specificity.

TCR beta CDR3 regions were amplified from RNA transcripts. Following a first-round RT-PCR that used HTBI primers, a second-round multiplex PCR was carried out. MiXCR, applied by TCRdb to the multiplex PCR reads, yields one record per CDR3 protein. The sample gives around 1.1 million distinct CDR3 sequences, less than 45% of which show up once; around 10% is in the top ten. The receptor comes from an adult man with Graves' hyperthyroidism. The V call is TRBV29-1, the J call TRBJ2-7, with TRBD2 matching 12 bases. The sample was peripheral blood or thyroid tissue (not recorded which). The CDR3 nucleotides read TGCAGCTTGACTAGCGGGGGACTTAACTACGAGCAGTACTTC. Protein product: CSLTSGGLNYEQYF.